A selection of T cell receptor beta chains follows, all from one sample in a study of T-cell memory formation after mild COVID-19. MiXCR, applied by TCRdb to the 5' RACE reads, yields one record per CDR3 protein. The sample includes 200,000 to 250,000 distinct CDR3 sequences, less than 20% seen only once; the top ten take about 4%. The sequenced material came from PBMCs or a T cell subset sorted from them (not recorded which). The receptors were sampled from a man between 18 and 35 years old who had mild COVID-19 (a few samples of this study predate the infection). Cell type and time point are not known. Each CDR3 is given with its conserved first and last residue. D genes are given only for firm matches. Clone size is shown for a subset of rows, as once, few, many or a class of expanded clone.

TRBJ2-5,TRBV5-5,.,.,TGTGCCAGCAGCTTGTGGGACTTGGAGACCCAGTACTTC,CASSLWDLETQYF
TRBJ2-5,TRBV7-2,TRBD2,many,TGTGCCAGCAGCTCCCGAGGGACTAGCGAAGAGACCCAGTACTTC,CASSSRGTSEETQYF
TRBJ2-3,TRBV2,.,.,TGTGCCAGCAGTGACACAGGGACAGATACGCAGTATTTT,CASSDTGTDTQYF
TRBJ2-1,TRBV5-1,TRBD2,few,TGCGCCAGCAGCTTGAATCTAGCGGGTAATGAGCAGTTCTTC,CASSLNLAGNEQFF
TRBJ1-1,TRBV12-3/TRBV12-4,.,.,TGTGCCAGCAGTTTGGGTCTTTTAACTGAAGCTTTCTTT,CASSLGLLTEAFF
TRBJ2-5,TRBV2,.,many,TGTGCCAGCAGTGAAGAGAGGGCTAGCATGGTGGAGACCCAGTACTTC,CASSEERASMVETQYF
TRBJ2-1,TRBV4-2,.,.,TGTGCCAGCAGCCAAGATGGCGTGGGCTCATACAATGAGCAGTTCTTC,CASSQDGVGSYNEQFF
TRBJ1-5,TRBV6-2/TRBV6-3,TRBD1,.,TGTGCCAGCACCTACAGGGGAAAGAATCAGCCCCAGCATTTT,CASTYRGKNQPQHF
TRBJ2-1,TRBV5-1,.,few,TGCGCCAGCAGCTTGACCCCTAGCGTCAATGAGCAGTTCTTC,CASSLTPSVNEQFF
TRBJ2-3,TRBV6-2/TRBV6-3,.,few,TGTGCCAGCATACCGGGACTTTTCACAGATACGCAGTATTTT,CASIPGLFTDTQYF
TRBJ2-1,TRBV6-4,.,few,TGTGCCAGCAGAGACCGAACTGGTGAGCAGTTCTTC,CASRDRTGEQFF
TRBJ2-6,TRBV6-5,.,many,TGTGCCAGCAGTTATGAACAGCCTGGGGCCAACGTCCTGACTTTC,CASSYEQPGANVLTF
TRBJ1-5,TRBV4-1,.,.,TGCGCCAGCAGCCAGGGAGAGTATAGCAATCAGCCCCAGCATTTT,CASSQGEYSNQPQHF